This is a list of T cell receptor beta chains from one sample in a study of shared clonotypes between healthy human individuals. The assay was immunoSEQ multiplex PCR, and TCRdb's table has in-frame clones only and misses some. Of under 750,000 clones in the sample, approximately 77% were seen once. Sequencing used memory CD4+ T cells sorted from blood. These TCRs come from a woman aged 25 to 39 in good health. The conserved cysteine and the conserved F or W are not part of the CDR3 here. Fields, in order: V gene, J gene, CDR3 protein.

V gene: TRBV19; J gene: TRBJ1-5; CDR3 protein: ASSNQGTAFGRQPQH
V gene: TRBV7-2; J gene: TRBJ2-7; CDR3 protein: ASSKRDLSYEQY
V gene: TRBV27; J gene: TRBJ2-7; CDR3 protein: ASSWDGRGEQY
V gene: TRBV5-1; J gene: TRBJ2-1; CDR3 protein: ASSADRSSYNEQF
V gene: TRBV18; J gene: TRBJ2-7; CDR3 protein: ASSPEAGSYEQY
V gene: TRBV28; J gene: TRBJ2-7; CDR3 protein: ASSLPRTAAYEQY
V gene: TRBV6-4; J gene: TRBJ1-5; CDR3 protein: ATPNQPQH
V gene: TRBV29-1; J gene: TRBJ2-2; CDR3 protein: SVEGGVSPGAGELF
V gene: TRBV6-5; J gene: TRBJ1-1; CDR3 protein: ASSYSPWQYTEAF
V gene: TRBV10-2; J gene: TRBJ1-5; CDR3 protein: ASSETGYNQPQH
V gene: TRBV28; J gene: TRBJ2-3; CDR3 protein: ASSIAGSPDTQY
V gene: TRBV29-1; J gene: TRBJ1-1; CDR3 protein: SVTGSAQDTEAF
V gene: TRBV5-4; J gene: TRBJ2-2; CDR3 protein: ASSLEQGFAGELF
V gene: TRBV5-4; J gene: TRBJ2-1; CDR3 protein: ASSHGTSGINEQF
V gene: TRBV7-9; J gene: TRBJ2-2; CDR3 protein: ASSSRQGGSTGELF
V gene: TRBV28; J gene: TRBJ1-4; CDR3 protein: ASSLRGGGKKLF
V gene: TRBV5-1; J gene: TRBJ2-5; CDR3 protein: ASSLGAGKETQY
V gene: TRBV28; J gene: TRBJ2-6; CDR3 protein: ATGGGRMALSGANVLT
V gene: TRBV19; J gene: TRBJ2-1; CDR3 protein: ASSIDFSGLPPVTRF
V gene: TRBV5-4; J gene: TRBJ2-1; CDR3 protein: ASSLFSGPSYNEQF
V gene: TRBV5-1; J gene: TRBJ1-4; CDR3 protein: ASSLAIRGNEKLF
V gene: TRBV7-9; J gene: TRBJ2-3; CDR3 protein: ASSEIGATQY
V gene: TRBV28; J gene: TRBJ2-1; CDR3 protein: ASSLGWQGREF